This TCR beta chain was profiled in a study of T cell responses to AZD1222 COVID-19 vaccine. Findings and limits, study-wide: Possibly, clonal diversity was underestimated; donors were largely white British and included more females. It was only after the peak T cell response that any repertoires were sampled.

Germline-derived CDR1 and CDR2 are LNHDA and SQIVND (reference sequence). The CDR3 runs to 13 residues. V was pared by 6 bases and J by 3 bases, with 3 bases of the junction left unmatched. Profiled with immunoSEQ multiplex PCR; TCRdb holds only in-frame clones, not every one. The data contain approximately 180,000 clones, just over 85% of them seen just once; the ten biggest clones take up 7.7%. With respect to this clone: The antigen remains undetermined.

The chain combines TRBV19 with TRBJ2-7, with 9 nucleotides matching TRBD1. The sample consisted of peripheral blood, taken on day 0 of AZD1222 vaccination. The clonotype was recovered from an adult in good health. The CDR3, as DNA: TGTGCCAGTAGCGACAGGGGGATCTACGAGCAGTACTTC. This translates into CASSDRGIYEQYF.